This entry lists 19 T cell receptor beta chains sequenced from one sample in a study of CD8 T cells in Susac syndrome. The RNA input was about 0.45 to 1 ug, and it was reverse transcribed with random hexamers. Using its own MiXCR run on the immunoSEQ multiplex PCR reads, TCRdb lists one record per CDR3 protein. This sample has 160,000 or so distinct CDR3 sequences, with around 92% found just once. Sequenced: CD4+ T cells from PBMCs. Receptor source: a human donor in good health.

The chain uses TRBV21-1 and TRBJ2-4; the table's D call, TRBD1, was not checked against the DNA. TRBV21-1 is a recognized pseudogene. The CDR3 sequence is 15 residues long. This CDR3 is CASSTGQGGKNIQYF. The CDR3 nucleotides read TGTGCCAGCAGCACGGGACAGGGAGGCAAAAACATTCAGTACTTC.

The chain employs TRBV20-1 and TRBJ1-1, with no clear D. The CDR3 length is 16 residues. Germline V lookup: CDR1 DFQATT, CDR2 SNEGSKA (reference sequence). Trimming took 1 base from V and 0 from J, leaving 15 bases between them. As DNA, the CDR3 is TGCAGTGCTAGAGGGTCATTAGGACGGCTGAACACTGAAGCTTTCTTT. Its protein is CSARGSLGRLNTEAFF.

The V call is TRBV5-6, the J call TRBJ1-1; no clear D gene. V was cut by 0 bases and J by 0 bases, with 12 bases left in between. There are 16 residues in the CDR3. Germline V gene data show CDR1 as SGHDT and CDR2 as YYEEEE. The CDR3 protein is CASSLEGRGMNTEAFF. The DNA for the CDR3 is TGTGCCAGCAGCTTGGAGGGTCGGGGAATGAACACTGAAGCTTTCTTT.

The V call is TRBV6-5, the J call TRBJ2-5; tentative D call: TRBD2 (7 bases). This CDR3 is 15 amino acids long. The germline V gene encodes CDR1 MNHEY and CDR2 SVGAGI. V was cut by 5 bases and J by 1 base, with 14 bases left in between. The DNA for the CDR3 is TGTGCCAGCAGTCCAAGGGGGGGGGCCCAAGAGACCCAGTACTTC. Its translation is CASSPRGGAQETQYF.

For the CDR3, the DNA is TGTGCCAGCAGTTCCCCCCGTACAGGAGTAAACATTCAGTACTTC. Translation: CASSSPRTGVNIQYF. The chain recombines TRBV6-2 or TRBV6-3 with TRBJ2-4; D is perhaps TRBD1 (5 bases). Germline V gene lookup returns CDR1 MNHEY and CDR2 SVGEGT. V shed 4 bases and J shed 6 bases, with 16 bases lying between them. CDR3 length equals 15 residues.

This chain uses TRBV6-2 or TRBV6-3 with TRBJ1-1; D might be TRBD1 (6 bases). V lost 6 bases to trimming and J lost 2 bases, with 10 bases between them. CDR3 size: 13 residues. Germline V CDR1 and CDR2: MNHEY, SVGEGT. The CDR3 loop reads CASRGHFNTEAFF. CDR3 nucleotides: TGTGCCAGCAGGGGACATTTCAACACTGAAGCTTTCTTT.

The chain couples TRBV2 to TRBJ2-5, with 10 positions matching TRBD1. Germline loops: CDR1 SNHLY, CDR2 FYNNEI. With V trimmed by 6 bases and J by 9 bases, 10 bases remained unmatched. The CDR3 length is 14 residues. CDR3 in DNA: TGTGCCAGCAGCCCCGGGGGACAGGGGAGGGCCCAGTACTTC. Protein sequence: CASSPGGQGRAQYF.

This clonotype appeared once. The chain combines TRBV5-6 with TRBJ2-1, with TRBD2 matching 11 bases. This CDR3 comprises 15 residues. In germline, CDR1 is SGHDT, CDR2 YYEEEE. With 4 bases clipped from V and 10 bases from J, the junction kept 10 bases outside the gene matches. In nucleotides, the CDR3 is TGTGCCAGCAGCGAGGGACTAGCGGCGTTTCAAGAGCAGTTCTTC. Its protein product is CASSEGLAAFQEQFF.

The chain is built from TRBV9 and TRBJ2-1; the match to TRBD2 covers 7 bases. Per germline, CDR1 SGDLS and CDR2 YYNGEE. This CDR3 contains 15 residues. The J segment lost 4 bases and the V segment lost 0 bases, leaving 4 bases of the junction unmatched. The CDR3 region has the DNA TGTGCCAGCAGCGTAGAAGCGGGGATATACAATGAGCAGTTCTTC. This gives the protein CASSVEAGIYNEQFF.

This clonotype was detected only once. The chain is built from TRBV29-1 and TRBJ2-3; 8 bases fit TRBD1. The J segment lost 0 bases and the V segment lost 4 bases, leaving 12 bases of the junction unmatched. The CDR3 runs 17 residues. Germline values: CDR1 SQVTM, CDR2 ANQGSEA. The CDR3: CSVAGGREEPSTDTQYF. As DNA, the CDR3 is TGCAGCGTTGCAGGGGGCAGGGAGGAGCCTAGCACAGATACGCAGTATTTT.

The chain combines TRBV10-3 with TRBJ2-5; 7 bases map to TRBD1. Germline V gene data show CDR1 as ENHRY and CDR2 as SYGVKD. The J segment lost 2 bases and the V segment lost 0 bases, leaving 6 bases of the junction unmatched. The CDR3 extends over 16 amino acids. The CDR3 DNA reads as TGTGCCATCAGTGAGTCGACGAGGGGGCCGCAAGAGACCCAGTACTTC. Its translation is CAISESTRGPQETQYF.

This sequence joins TRBV11-2 and TRBJ2-7; either TRBD1 or TRBD2 may fit D (5 bases each). Germline V lookup: CDR1 SGHAT, CDR2 FQNNGV. The CDR3 totals 14 residues. The V and J ends lost 5 bases and 3 bases respectively, with 14 bases between them. The CDR3 region is CASSTPSGGYEQYF. CDR3 nucleotides: TGTGCCAGCAGCACCCCCTCTGGGGGCTACGAGCAGTACTTC.

In DNA, the CDR3 is TGCAGCGTAGACGGGACAGGGTTCGAAGGCTACACCTTC. It specifies CSVDGTGFEGYTF. The chain uses TRBV29-1 and TRBJ1-2, with 9 bases lining up with TRBD1. Trimming took 6 bases from V and 8 from J; bases not matched to a gene: 10. Per germline, CDR1 SQVTM and CDR2 ANQGSEA. The CDR3 is 13 amino acids.

The chain employs TRBV29-1 and TRBJ2-3, with 7 bases lining up with TRBD1. Germline CDR1 is SQVTM and CDR2 is ANQGSEA. The CDR3 covers 16 residues. J was trimmed by 0 bases and V by 1 base; bases with no gene match: 7. The CDR3 spells CSVEGGSTGSTDTQYF. The DNA of the CDR3 is TGCAGCGTTGAAGGTGGATCGACAGGGAGCACAGATACGCAGTATTTT.

This chain uses TRBV2 with TRBJ1-2, with D tentatively TRBD1 (6 bases). V lost 4 bases, J lost 3 bases, and 9 bases lay in between. This CDR3 comprises 13 residues. In germline, CDR1 is SNHLY, CDR2 FYNNEI. CDR3: CASSGQEDYGYTF. In DNA form, the CDR3 reads TGTGCCAGCAGTGGACAGGAAGACTATGGCTACACCTTC. The entire variable domain, with the rest obtained from reference TRBV2 and TRBJ1-2, is as follows: EPEVTQTPSHQVTQMGQEVILRCVPISNHLYFYWYRQILGQKVEFLVSFYNNEISEKSEIFDDQFSVERPDGSNFTLKIRSTKLEDSAMYFCASSGQEDYGYTFGSGTRLTVV.

This chain joins TRBV7-2 and TRBJ1-2, with no clear D. Looked up from germline, CDR1 is SGHTA and CDR2 is FQGNSA. Trimming stripped 0 bases from V and 1 base from J, with 9 bases between. There are 15 residues in the CDR3. DNA for the CDR3: TGTGCCAGCAGCTTAGCTTTTGGGCTTAACTATGGCTACACCTTC. It codes for CASSLAFGLNYGYTF.

This clonotype was observed a handful of times. The V and J genes are TRBV6-6 and TRBJ1-4; D gene uncertain. V was clipped by 6 bases and J by 3 bases, with 11 bases between them. The CDR3 runs to 14 residues. The germline gives CDR1 MNHNY, CDR2 SVGAGI (reference sequence). CDR3 residues: CASSPRGANEKLFF. CDR3 DNA: TGTGCCAGCAGCCCCCGAGGTGCTAATGAAAAACTGTTTTTT.

The chain employs TRBV18 and TRBJ1-1; D might be TRBD1 (5 bases). The germline V and J ends were trimmed by 3 bases and 4 bases, with 24 bases remaining between them. This CDR3 is built from 18 residues. Germline V lookup: CDR1 KGHSH, CDR2 LQKENI. CDR3 region: CASSPHRLEKGLSTEAFF. The DNA for the CDR3 is TGTGCCAGCTCACCTCACAGGCTCGAAAAAGGGTTGAGCACTGAAGCTTTCTTT.

The chain carries TRBV7-2 and TRBJ2-2, with D tentatively TRBD1 (7 bases). V lost 5 bases to trimming and J lost 8 bases, with 24 bases between them. Germline V lookup: CDR1 SGHTA, CDR2 FQGNSA. The CDR3 runs 17 residues. CDR3 protein: CASSPNLRRGRSGELFF. As DNA, the CDR3 is TGTGCCAGCAGCCCCAATTTAAGGAGGGGGCGTTCAGGGGAGCTGTTTTTT.